The 3 T cell receptor beta chains reported below all come from one sample, sequenced in a study of tumor-infiltrating lymphocytes in primary liver carcinoma. Researchers generated TCR beta cDNA from 500 ng of total RNA, relying on a constant-region primer. It was through three nested multiplex PCR rounds of slightly modified ARM-PCR that TCR beta libraries arose. TRBV1-TRBV30 forward primers paired with a C-beta reverse primer were used in the first two PCR rounds, which ran approximately 11 cycles each. TCRdb reanalysed the multiplex PCR reads using MiXCR and keeps one entry per CDR3 protein. This table has about 120,000 distinct CDR3 sequences, roughly 70% appearing once. It was from roughly 20-30 mg of unsorted bulk tissue that RNA and DNA were co-extracted. The specimen was tumor-adjacent normal liver tissue. The receptors come from a woman aged 55-69 years with primary liver carcinoma and hepatitis B virus infection.

As to this clonotype: At one of its ends the junction is not consistent with the germline gene, which may arise from a read error. The rearrangement uses TRBV11-2 and TRBJ2-3; D possibly corresponds to TRBD1 (6 bases). Germline CDR1 SGHAT, CDR2 FQNNGV. The CDR3 loop spans 15 amino acids. The CDR3 bases are TGTGCAAGCAACTCGGGACATAGCCGTACAGATACGCAGTATTTT. As protein: CASNSGHSRTDTQYF.

A note on this clonotype: A clone one base away is much larger, so this may be a read error. The gene calls are TRBV7-9 and TRBJ1-4, with 8 bases lining up with TRBD1. The CDR3 has 15 amino acids. V was pared by 5 bases and J by 7 bases, with 9 bases of the junction left unmatched. The germline CDR1 and CDR2 sequences are SEHNR and FQNEAQ (reference sequence). CDR3 nucleotides: TGTGCCAGCAGCATCCAGGGGGCGGTCGGTGAAAAACTGTTTTTT. Translated: CASSIQGAVGEKLFF.

In its sample, this clonotype was seen a few times. One end of the junction does not line up with germline, which may come from a read error. The chain recombines TRBV7-9 with TRBJ2-4; TRBD2 might be the D (5 bases). CDR1 is SEHNR and CDR2 is FQNEAQ in the germline V gene (reference sequence). The length of the CDR3 is 12 residues. CDR3 protein: CASSLEGLPGDF. The CDR3 DNA sequence: TGTGCCAGCAGCTTAGAGGGCCTCCCCGGGGACTTC.